This T cell receptor (beta chain) is drawn from a study of beta chain features in type 1 diabetes. Study results and caveats: A closer apparent resemblance between naive, central memory and Treg TCRB repertoires was seen in patients than in healthy donors.

Worth noting for this clone: Its antigen is unidentified.

The isolated RNA, all of it, was reverse transcribed, so expressed TCRB transcripts were what got sequenced. This table comes from immunoSEQ multiplex PCR, and its TCRdb copy is limited to in-frame clones, with some not included. The profile shows fewer than 550,000 clones, roughly 10% of them singletons. One heparinised draw, averaging approximately 120 mL, was taken per donor. The CDR3 loop spans 14 amino acids. CDR1 SQVTM and CDR2 ANQGSEA come from the germline V gene. V was pared by 7 bases and J by 4 bases, with 19 bases between. The chain uses TRBV29-1 and TRBJ1-2, with D perhaps matching TRBD1 (6 bases). Sequences were obtained from naive CD4+ T cells from blood. This TCR derives from a woman younger than 35 in good health. In DNA, the CDR3 is TGCAGCGCCCTCGTTGAAGGGGGGCTCTATGGCTACACCTTC. This encodes CSALVEGGLYGYTF.